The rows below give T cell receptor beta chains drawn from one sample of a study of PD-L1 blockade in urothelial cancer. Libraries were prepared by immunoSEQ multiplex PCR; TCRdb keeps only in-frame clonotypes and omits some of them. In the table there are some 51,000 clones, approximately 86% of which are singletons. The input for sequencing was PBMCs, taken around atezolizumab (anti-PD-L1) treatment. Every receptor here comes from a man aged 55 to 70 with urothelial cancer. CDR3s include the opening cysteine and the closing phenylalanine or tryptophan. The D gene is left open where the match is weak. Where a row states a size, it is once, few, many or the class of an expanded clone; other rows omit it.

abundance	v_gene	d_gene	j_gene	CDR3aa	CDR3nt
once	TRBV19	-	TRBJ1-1	CASSMSIMNTEAFF	TGTGCCAGTAGTATGTCCATCATGAACACTGAAGCTTTCTTT
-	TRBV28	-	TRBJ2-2	CASSFRVTVTGELFF	TGTGCCAGCAGTTTTCGCGTGACAGTCACCGGGGAGCTGTTTTTT
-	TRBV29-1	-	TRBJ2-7	CSVVSQPYEQYF	TGCAGCGTTGTTAGCCAGCCCTACGAGCAGTACTTC
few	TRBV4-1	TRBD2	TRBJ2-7	CASSQRPSGSYEQYF	TGCGCCAGCAGCCAACGGCCTAGCGGATCCTACGAGCAGTACTTC
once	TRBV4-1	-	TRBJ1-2	CASSQDRDIPNKGGYTF	TGCGCCAGCAGCCAAGATAGGGACATCCCGAATAAGGGTGGCTACACCTTC
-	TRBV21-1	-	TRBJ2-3	CASSKACERGFGTQYF	TGTGCCAGCAGCAAAGCCTGTGAGCGGGGGTTTGGTACGCAGTATTTT
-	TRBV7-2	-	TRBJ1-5	CASSREMGLTNQPQHF	TGTGCCAGCAGCAGGGAGATGGGCTTAACAAATCAGCCCCAGCATTTT
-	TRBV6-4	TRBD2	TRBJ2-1	CASSEAGGTYEQFF	TGTGCCAGCAGTGAGGCGGGGGGCACGTATGAGCAGTTCTTC
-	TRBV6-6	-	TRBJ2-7	CASSRNFYEQYF	TGTGCCAGCAGCCGCAACTTCTACGAGCAGTACTTC
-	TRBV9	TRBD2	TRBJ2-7	CASSEGGGRTSSYEQYF	TGTGCCAGCAGCGAGGGGGGCGGGAGGACCTCCTCCTACGAGCAGTACTTC
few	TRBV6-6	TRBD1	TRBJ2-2	CASSYSGQGIGGELFF	TGTGCCAGCAGTTACTCAGGACAGGGGATCGGCGGGGAGCTGTTTTTT
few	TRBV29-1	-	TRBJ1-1	CSGGVEAFF	TGCAGCGGGGGGGTAGAAGCTTTCTTT
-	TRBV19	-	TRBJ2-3	CASTPTITDTQYF	TGTGCCAGTACCCCGACAATCACAGATACGCAGTATTTT
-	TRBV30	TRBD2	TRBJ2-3	CAWSPGLAGGPGDTQYF	TGTGCCTGGAGTCCGGGACTAGCGGGGGGGCCGGGGGATACGCAGTATTTT
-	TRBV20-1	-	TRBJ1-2	CSADRNYGYTF	TGCAGTGCCGACAGGAACTATGGCTACACCTTC
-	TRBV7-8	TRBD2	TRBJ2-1	CASSLIASGGVTNEQFF	TGTGCCAGCAGCTTAATAGCTAGCGGGGGGGTTACCAATGAGCAGTTCTTC
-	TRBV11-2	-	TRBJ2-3	CASSLGLGDTQYF	TGTGCCAGCAGCTTAGGGCTCGGGGATACGCAGTATTTT
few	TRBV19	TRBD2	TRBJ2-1	CASSIEGGYNEQFF	TGTGCCAGTAGTATAGAGGGGGGGTACAATGAGCAGTTCTTC
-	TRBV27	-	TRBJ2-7	CASRRGQRMGEQYF	TGTGCCAGCAGGCGCGGACAGAGGATGGGCGAGCAGTACTTC
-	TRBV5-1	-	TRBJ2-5	CASSLGDYQETQYF	TGCGCCAGCAGCTTGGGGGACTACCAAGAGACCCAGTACTTC
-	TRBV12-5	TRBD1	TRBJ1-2	CASAFGTAYGYTF	TGTGCTAGTGCTTTCGGGACAGCCTATGGCTACACCTTC
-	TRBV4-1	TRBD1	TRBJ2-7	CASSQPGQGSYEQYF	TGCGCCAGCAGCCAACCGGGACAGGGGTCCTACGAGCAGTACTTC
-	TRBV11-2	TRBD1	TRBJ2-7	CASSLVGRGRFEQYF	TGTGCCAGCAGCTTAGTAGGCAGGGGGCGCTTCGAGCAGTACTTC
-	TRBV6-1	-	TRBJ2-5	CASVKNTQGWETQYF	TGTGCCAGCGTCAAAAATACCCAGGGGTGGGAGACCCAGTACTTC
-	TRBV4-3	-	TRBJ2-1	CASSQDDGDNEQFF	TGCGCCAGCAGCCAAGATGACGGAGACAATGAGCAGTTCTTC
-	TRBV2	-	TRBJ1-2	CASSPNGGAGYGYTF	TGTGCCAGCAGTCCCAATGGGGGGGCTGGCTATGGCTACACCTTC
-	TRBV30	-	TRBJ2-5	CAWRRRTGVRETQYF	TGTGCCTGGAGAAGGCGGACGGGGGTAAGAGAGACCCAGTACTTC
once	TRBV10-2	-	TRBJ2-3	CAGSPILSTDTQYF	TGCGCCGGCAGCCCGATACTTAGCACAGATACGCAGTATTTT
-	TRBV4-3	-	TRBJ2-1	CASSPGGPSNEQFF	TGCGCCAGCAGCCCGGGCGGGCCCTCCAATGAGCAGTTCTTC
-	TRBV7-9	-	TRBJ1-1	CASSPLRLSVAPEAFF	TGTGCCAGCAGCCCCCTGAGGCTCAGCGTCGCCCCTGAAGCTTTCTTT
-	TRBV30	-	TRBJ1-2	CAWMVELTLSAEANYGYTF	TGTGCCTGGATGGTTGAACTGACACTCTCTGCCGAAGCTAACTATGGCTACACCTTC
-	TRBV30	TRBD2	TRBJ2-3	CAWSPAGGRLTQYF	TGTGCCTGGTCCCCAGCGGGGGGCCGACTTACGCAGTATTTT
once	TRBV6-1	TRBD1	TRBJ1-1	CASSPGGDRTEAFF	TGTGCCAGCAGCCCTGGGGGGGACAGGACTGAAGCTTTCTTT
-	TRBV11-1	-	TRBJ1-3	CASSSPRGDTIYF	TGTGCCAGCAGTTCGCCCCGAGGAGACACCATATATTTT
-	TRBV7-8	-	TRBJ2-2	CASSNGGGMGTGELFF	TGTGCCAGCAGTAATGGGGGCGGCATGGGAACCGGGGAGCTGTTTTTT
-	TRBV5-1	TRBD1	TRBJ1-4	CASSWRGQVTEKLFF	TGCGCCAGCAGCTGGAGAGGACAGGTCACAGAAAAACTGTTTTTT
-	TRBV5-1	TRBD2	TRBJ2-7	CASSQISGRIYEQYF	TGCGCCAGCAGCCAGATTAGCGGGAGAATCTACGAGCAGTACTTC
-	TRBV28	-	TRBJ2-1	CASLLPGVNEQFF	TGTGCCAGCTTACTCCCAGGGGTCAATGAGCAGTTCTTC
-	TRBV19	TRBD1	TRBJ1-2	CASSWGQGNYGYTF	TGTGCCAGTAGTTGGGGACAGGGGAACTATGGCTACACCTTC
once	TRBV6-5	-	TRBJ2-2	CASKRTDGRGGELFF	TGTGCCAGCAAAAGGACAGACGGACGCGGCGGGGAGCTGTTTTTT
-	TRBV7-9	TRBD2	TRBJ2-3	CASSLGAGTTDTQYF	TGTGCCAGCAGCTTAGGAGCGGGAACCACAGATACGCAGTATTTT
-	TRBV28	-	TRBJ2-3	CASSPTGTRAHTQYF	TGTGCCAGCAGTCCTACAGGGACGAGGGCCCATACGCAGTATTTT
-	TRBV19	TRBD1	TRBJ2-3	CASNPFRDRDTDTQYF	TGTGCCAGTAATCCCTTCCGGGACAGGGACACAGATACGCAGTATTTT
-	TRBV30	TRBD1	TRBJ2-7	CAWSRTGTGGLREQYF	TGTGCCTGGAGTCGTACCGGGACAGGGGGATTAAGGGAGCAGTACTTC
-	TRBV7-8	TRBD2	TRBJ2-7	CASSLASSGRGEQYF	TGTGCCAGCAGCTTAGCTTCTAGCGGGAGAGGCGAGCAGTACTTC
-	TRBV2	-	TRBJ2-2	CASSETGVAAGELFF	TGTGCCAGCAGTGAGACGGGAGTAGCCGCCGGGGAGCTGTTTTTT
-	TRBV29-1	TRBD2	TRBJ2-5	CSVEPAGGQETQYF	TGCAGCGTTGAACCAGCGGGGGGACAGGAGACCCAGTACTTC
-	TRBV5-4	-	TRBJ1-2	CASSAPQGNYGYTF	TGTGCCAGCAGCGCACCTCAGGGGAACTATGGCTACACCTTC
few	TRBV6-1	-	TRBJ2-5	CASKSETQYF	TGTGCCAGCAAGAGCGAGACCCAGTACTTC
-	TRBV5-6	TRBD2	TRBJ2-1	CASSFLPGLAGAERNEQFF	TGTGCCAGCAGCTTCTTACCGGGACTAGCGGGGGCCGAACGTAATGAGCAGTTCTTC
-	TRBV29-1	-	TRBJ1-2	CSVESSYGYTF	TGCAGCGTTGAGTCTAGTTATGGCTACACCTTC
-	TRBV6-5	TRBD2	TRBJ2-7	CASRSGSTSYEQYF	TGTGCCAGCAGGAGCGGGAGTACTTCCTACGAGCAGTACTTC
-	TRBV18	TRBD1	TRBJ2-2	CASSQKQGSGELFF	TGTGCCAGCTCACAGAAACAGGGGAGCGGGGAGCTGTTTTTT
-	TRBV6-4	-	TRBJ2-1	CASSQQAQGSEQFF	TGTGCCAGCAGCCAGCAGGCCCAGGGGAGTGAGCAGTTCTTC
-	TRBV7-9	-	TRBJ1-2	CASSLAPPQGYGYTF	TGTGCCAGCAGCTTAGCCCCACCACAGGGCTATGGCTACACCTTC